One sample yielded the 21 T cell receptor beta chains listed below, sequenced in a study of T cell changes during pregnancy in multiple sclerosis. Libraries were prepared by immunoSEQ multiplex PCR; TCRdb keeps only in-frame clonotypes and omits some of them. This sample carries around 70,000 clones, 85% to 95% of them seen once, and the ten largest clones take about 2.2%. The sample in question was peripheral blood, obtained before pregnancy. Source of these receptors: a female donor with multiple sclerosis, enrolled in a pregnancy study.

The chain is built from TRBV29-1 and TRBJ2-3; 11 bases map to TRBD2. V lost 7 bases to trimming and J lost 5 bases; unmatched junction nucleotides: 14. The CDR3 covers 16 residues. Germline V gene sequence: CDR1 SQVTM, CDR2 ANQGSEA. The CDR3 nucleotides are TGCAGCGGCTATAGCGGGAGGGACGGCCCGGGAGATACGCAGTATTTT. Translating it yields CSGYSGRDGPGDTQYF.

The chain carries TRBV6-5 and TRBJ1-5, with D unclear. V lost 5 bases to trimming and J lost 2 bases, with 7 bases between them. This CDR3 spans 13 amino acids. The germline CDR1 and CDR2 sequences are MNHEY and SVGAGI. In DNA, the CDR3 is TGTGCCAGCAGTGTATCTGGCAATCAGCCCCAGCATTTT. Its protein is CASSVSGNQPQHF.

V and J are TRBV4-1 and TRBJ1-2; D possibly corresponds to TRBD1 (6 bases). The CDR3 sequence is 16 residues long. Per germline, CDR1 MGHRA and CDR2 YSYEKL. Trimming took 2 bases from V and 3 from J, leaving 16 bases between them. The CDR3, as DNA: TGCGCCAGCAGCCAACCCTCCGGGACAAACGACTATGGCTACACCTTC. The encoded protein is CASSQPSGTNDYGYTF.

CDR3 residues: CASSQPPGLAGGGTQYF. CDR3 bases: TGCGCCAGCAGCCAACCACCGGGACTAGCGGGAGGCGGTACGCAGTATTTT. The gene calls are TRBV4-1 and TRBJ2-3, with 15 bases identical to TRBD2. Germline V lookup: CDR1 MGHRA, CDR2 YSYEKL. Trimming at V came to 2 bases and at J to 8 bases, leaving 8 bases not matched to a gene. This CDR3 is 17 amino acids long.

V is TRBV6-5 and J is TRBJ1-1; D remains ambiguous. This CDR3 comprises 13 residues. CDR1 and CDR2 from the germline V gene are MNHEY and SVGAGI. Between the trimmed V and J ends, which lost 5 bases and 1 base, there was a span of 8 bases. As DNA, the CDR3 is TGTGCCAGCAGTGCAACTGGGAACACTGAAGCTTTCTTT. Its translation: CASSATGNTEAFF.

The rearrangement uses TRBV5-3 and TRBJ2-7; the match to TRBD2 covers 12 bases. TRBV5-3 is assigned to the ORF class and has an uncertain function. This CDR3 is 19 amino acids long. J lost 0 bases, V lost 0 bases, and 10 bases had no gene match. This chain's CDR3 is CARSLGTSGRTYDSYEQYF. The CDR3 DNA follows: TGTGCCAGAAGCTTGGGTACTAGCGGGAGGACATACGACTCCTACGAGCAGTACTTC.

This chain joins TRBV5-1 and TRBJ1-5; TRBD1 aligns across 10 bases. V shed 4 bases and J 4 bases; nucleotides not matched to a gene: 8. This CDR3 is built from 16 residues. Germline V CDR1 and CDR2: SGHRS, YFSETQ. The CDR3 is CASSIGTGVANQPQHF. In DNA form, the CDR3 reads TGCGCCAGCAGCATAGGGACAGGGGTCGCTAATCAGCCCCAGCATTTT.

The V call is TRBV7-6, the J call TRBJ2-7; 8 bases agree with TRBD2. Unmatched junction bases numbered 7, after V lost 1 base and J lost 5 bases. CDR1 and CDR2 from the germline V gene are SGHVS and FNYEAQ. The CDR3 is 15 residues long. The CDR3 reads CASSLGGGRWDEQYF. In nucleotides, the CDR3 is TGTGCCAGCAGCTTAGGGGGCGGGAGGTGGGACGAGCAGTACTTC.

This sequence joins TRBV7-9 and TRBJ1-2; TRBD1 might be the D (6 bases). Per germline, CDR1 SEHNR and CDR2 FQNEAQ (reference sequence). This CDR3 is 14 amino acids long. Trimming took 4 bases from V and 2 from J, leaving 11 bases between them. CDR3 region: CASSYGQGNYGYTF. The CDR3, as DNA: TGTGCCAGCAGCTACGGCCAGGGGAACTATGGCTACACCTTC.

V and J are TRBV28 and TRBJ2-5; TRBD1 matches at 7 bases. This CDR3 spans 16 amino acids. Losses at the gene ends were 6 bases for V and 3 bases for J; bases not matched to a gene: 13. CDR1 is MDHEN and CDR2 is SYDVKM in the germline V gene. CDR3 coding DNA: TGTGCCAGCAGGTCGAACAGGGGTTTGTACAAAGAGACCCAGTACTTC. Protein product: CASRSNRGLYKETQYF.

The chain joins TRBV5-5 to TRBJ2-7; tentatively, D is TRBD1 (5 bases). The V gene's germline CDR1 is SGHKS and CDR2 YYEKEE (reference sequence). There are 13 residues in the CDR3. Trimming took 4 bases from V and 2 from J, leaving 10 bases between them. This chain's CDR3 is CASSTPDTYEQYF. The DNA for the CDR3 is TGTGCCAGCAGCACCCCGGACACCTACGAGCAGTACTTC.

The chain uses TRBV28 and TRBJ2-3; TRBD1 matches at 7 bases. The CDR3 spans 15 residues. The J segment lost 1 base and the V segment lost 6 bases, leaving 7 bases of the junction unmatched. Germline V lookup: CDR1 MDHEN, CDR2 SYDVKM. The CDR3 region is CASRHRGLGTDTQYF. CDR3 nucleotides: TGTGCCAGCAGACACAGGGGTCTCGGCACAGATACGCAGTATTTT. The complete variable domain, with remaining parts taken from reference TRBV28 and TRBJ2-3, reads DVKVTQSSRYLVKRTGEKVFLECVQDMDHENMFWYRQDPGLGLRLIYFSYDVKMKEKGDIPEGYSVSREKKERFSLILESASTNQTSMYLCASRHRGLGTDTQYFGPGTRLTVL.

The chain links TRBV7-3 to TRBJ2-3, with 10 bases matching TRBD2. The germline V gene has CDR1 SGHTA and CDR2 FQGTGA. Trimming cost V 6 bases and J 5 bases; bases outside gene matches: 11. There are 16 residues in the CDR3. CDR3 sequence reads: CASSPHSGRDRDTQYF. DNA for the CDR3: TGTGCCAGCAGTCCCCACAGCGGGAGGGACAGAGATACGCAGTATTTT.

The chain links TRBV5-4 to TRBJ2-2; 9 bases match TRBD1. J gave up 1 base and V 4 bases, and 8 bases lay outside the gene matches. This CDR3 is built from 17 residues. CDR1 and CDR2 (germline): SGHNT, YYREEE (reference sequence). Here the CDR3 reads CASSREPGQGNTGELFF. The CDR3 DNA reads TGTGCCAGCAGCCGAGAACCGGGACAGGGGAACACCGGGGAGCTGTTTTTT.

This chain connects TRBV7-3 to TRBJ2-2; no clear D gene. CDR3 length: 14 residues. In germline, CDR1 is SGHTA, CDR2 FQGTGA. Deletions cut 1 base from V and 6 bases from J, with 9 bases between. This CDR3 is CASSLRPSPGELFF. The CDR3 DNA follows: TGTGCCAGCAGCTTAAGGCCCTCGCCCGGGGAGCTGTTTTTT.

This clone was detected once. The CDR3: CASSSRVYNEQFF. The CDR3 DNA follows: TGTGCCAGCAGTAGCAGAGTCTACAATGAGCAGTTCTTC. The chain has TRBV7-9 and TRBJ2-1; D is ambiguous. With 6 bases removed from V and 3 bases from J, the gap between germline ends came to 9 bases. Looked up from germline, CDR1 is SEHNR and CDR2 is FQNEAQ (reference sequence). The CDR3 consists of 13 residues.

CDR3 in DNA: TGTGCCAGCAGCGCCCGACTAGTAGATACGCAGTATTTT. Amino acid sequence: CASSARLVDTQYF. This chain joins TRBV11-3 and TRBJ2-3, with D maybe TRBD2 (6 bases). Per the germline V gene, CDR1 is SGHNT and CDR2 is YENEEA. The V gene lost 5 bases and the J gene lost 5 bases, with 11 bases spanning the gap. This CDR3 contains 13 residues.

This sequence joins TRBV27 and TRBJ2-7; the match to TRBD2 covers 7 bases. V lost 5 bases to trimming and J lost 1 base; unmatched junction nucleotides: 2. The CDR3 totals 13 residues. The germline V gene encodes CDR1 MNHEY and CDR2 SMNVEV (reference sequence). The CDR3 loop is CASSLAVSYEQYF. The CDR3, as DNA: TGTGCCAGCAGTCTAGCGGTTTCCTACGAGCAGTACTTC.

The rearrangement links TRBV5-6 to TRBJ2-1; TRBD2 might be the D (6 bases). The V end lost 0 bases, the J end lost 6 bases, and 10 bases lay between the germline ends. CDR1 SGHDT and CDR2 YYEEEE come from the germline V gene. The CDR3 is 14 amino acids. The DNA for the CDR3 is TGTGCCAGCAGCTTGGTAGGTAGCGGCAATGAGCAGTTCTTC. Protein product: CASSLVGSGNEQFF.

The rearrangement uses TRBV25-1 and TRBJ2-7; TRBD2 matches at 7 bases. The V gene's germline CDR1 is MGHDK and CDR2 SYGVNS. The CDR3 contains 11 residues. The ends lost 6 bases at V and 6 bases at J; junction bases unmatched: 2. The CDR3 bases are TGTGCCAGCAGGGGAGGGCCCGAGCAGTACTTC. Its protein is CASRGGPEQYF.

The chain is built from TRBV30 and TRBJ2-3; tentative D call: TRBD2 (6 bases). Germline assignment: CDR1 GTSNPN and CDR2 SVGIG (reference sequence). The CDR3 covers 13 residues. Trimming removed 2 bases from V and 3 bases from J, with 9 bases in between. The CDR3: CAWSRSGTDTQYF. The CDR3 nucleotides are TGTGCCTGGAGTAGGAGCGGGACAGATACGCAGTATTTT.